In its sample, the clone carrying this T cell receptor beta chain was seen many times. The entry originates in a study of T cells in Graves' hyperthyroidism and ophthalmopathy. Researchers amplified the TCR beta CDR3 regions from RNA transcripts. Initially, a first-round RT-PCR of the TCR CDR3 employed the HTBI primer set. TCRdb reprocessed the multiplex PCR reads with MiXCR, giving one entry per CDR3 protein. The sample carries roughly 630,000 distinct CDR3 sequences, 15% to 18% recorded once. No progression to ophthalmopathy during 18 months of follow-up defined stable disease. The CDR3 loop spans 14 amino acids. The germline V gene encodes CDR1 MNHNY and CDR2 SVGAGI (reference sequence). V was clipped by 2 bases and J by 3 bases, with 11 bases between them.

Sequencing was done on a sample of blood. The TCR originated in a young woman with Graves' hyperthyroidism. This chain joins TRBV6-6 and TRBJ2-7; D might be TRBD1 or TRBD2, each matching 5 bases. CDR3 sequence (DNA): TGTGCCAGCAGTTACAGTAGCGACAGCTACGAGCAGTACTTC. The encoded protein is CASSYSSDSYEQYF.